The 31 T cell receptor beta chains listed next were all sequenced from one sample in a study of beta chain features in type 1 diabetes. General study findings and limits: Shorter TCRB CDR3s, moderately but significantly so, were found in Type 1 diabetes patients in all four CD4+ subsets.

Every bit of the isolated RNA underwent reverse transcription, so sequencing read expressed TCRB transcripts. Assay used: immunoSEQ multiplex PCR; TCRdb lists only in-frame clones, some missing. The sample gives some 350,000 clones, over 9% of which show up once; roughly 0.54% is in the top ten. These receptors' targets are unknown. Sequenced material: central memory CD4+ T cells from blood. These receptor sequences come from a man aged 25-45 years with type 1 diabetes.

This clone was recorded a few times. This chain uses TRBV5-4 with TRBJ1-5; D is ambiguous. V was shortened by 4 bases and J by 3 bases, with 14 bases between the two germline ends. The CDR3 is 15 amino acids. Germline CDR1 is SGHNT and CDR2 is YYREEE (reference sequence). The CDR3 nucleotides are TGTGCCAGCAGCCCGGAAGGCCAGGCCAATCAGCCCCAGCATTTT. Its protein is CASSPEGQANQPQHF.

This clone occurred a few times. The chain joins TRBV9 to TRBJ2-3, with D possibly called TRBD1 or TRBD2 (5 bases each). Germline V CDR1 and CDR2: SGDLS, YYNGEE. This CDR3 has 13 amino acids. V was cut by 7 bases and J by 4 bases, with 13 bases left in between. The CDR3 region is CASSGRGADTQYF. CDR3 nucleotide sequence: TGTGCCAGCTCAGGCCGGGGCGCAGATACGCAGTATTTT.

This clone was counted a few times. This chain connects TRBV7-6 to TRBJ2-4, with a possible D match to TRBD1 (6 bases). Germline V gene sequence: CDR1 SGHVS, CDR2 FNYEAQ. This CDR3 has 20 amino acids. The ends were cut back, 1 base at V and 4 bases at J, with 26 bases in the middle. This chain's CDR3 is CASSLVIRDVGTNAKNIQYF. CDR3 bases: TGTGCCAGCAGCTTAGTTATTAGGGATGTGGGGACAAACGCGAAAAACATTCAGTACTTC.

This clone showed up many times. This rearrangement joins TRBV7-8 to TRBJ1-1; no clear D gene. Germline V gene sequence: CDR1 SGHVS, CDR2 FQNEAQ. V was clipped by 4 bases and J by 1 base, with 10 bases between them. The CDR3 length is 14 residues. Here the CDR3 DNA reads TGTGCCAGCAGCTATCTGGCGGGGAACACTGAAGCTTTCTTT. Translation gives CASSYLAGNTEAFF. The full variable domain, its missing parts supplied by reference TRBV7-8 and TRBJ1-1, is GAGVSQSPRYKVAKRGQDVALRCDPISGHVSLFWYQQALGQGPEFLTYFQNEAQLDKSGLPSDRFFAERPEGSVSTLKIQRTQQEDSAVYLCASSYLAGNTEAFFGQGTRLTVV.

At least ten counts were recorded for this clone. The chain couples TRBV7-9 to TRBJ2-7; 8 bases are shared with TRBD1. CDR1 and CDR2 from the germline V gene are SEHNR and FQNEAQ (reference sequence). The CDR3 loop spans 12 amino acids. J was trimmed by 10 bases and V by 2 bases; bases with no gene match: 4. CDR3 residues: CASSLPGQVQYF. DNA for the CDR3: TGTGCCAGCAGCTTACCGGGACAGGTCCAGTACTTC.

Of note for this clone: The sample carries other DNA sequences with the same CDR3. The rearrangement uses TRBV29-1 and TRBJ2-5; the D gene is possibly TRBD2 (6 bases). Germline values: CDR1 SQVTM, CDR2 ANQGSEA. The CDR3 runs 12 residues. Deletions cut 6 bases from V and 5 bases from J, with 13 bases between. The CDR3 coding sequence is TGCAGCGTGGAGGGCGGCGGGGAGACCCAGTACTTC. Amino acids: CSVEGGGETQYF.

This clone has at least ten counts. The CDR3 DNA follows: TGCGCCAGCAGGGGGAGGACTAGCGGGAGTGAGCAGTTCTTC. Protein sequence: CASRGRTSGSEQFF. V is TRBV5-1 and J is TRBJ2-1, with 13 nucleotides matching TRBD2. From germline, CDR1 is SGHRS and CDR2 YFSETQ. The CDR3 runs to 14 residues. V lost 5 bases, J lost 9 bases, and 5 bases stayed unmatched. Complete variable domain (other parts from reference TRBV5-1 and TRBJ2-1): KAGVTQTPRYLIKTRGQQVTLSCSPISGHRSVSWYQQTPGQGLQFLFEYFSETQRNKGNFPGRFSGRQFSNSRSEMNVSTLELGDSALYLCASRGRTSGSEQFFGPGTRLTVL.

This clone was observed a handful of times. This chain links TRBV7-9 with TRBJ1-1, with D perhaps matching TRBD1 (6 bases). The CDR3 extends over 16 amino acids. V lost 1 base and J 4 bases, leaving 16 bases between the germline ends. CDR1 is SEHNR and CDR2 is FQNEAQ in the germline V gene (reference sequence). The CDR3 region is CASSLGVQGWSTEAFF. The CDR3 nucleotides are TGTGCCAGCAGCTTAGGGGTCCAGGGGTGGAGCACTGAAGCTTTCTTT.

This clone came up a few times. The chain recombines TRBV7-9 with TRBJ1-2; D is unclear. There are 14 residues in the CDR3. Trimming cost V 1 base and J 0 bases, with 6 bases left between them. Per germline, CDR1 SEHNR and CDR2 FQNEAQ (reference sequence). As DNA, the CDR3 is TGTGCCAGCAGCTTAGTCGCCTCTAACTATGGCTACACCTTC. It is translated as CASSLVASNYGYTF.

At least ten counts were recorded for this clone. The CDR3 bases are TGTGCCAGCAGCCAAGTCTTAGCGGGCAAGGAGACCCAGTACTTC. Protein product: CASSQVLAGKETQYF. This chain joins TRBV5-6 and TRBJ2-5, with 7 positions matching TRBD2. Trimming took 4 bases from V and 5 from J; bases not matched to a gene: 11. The germline gives CDR1 SGHDT, CDR2 YYEEEE. The CDR3 is made up of 15 amino acids.

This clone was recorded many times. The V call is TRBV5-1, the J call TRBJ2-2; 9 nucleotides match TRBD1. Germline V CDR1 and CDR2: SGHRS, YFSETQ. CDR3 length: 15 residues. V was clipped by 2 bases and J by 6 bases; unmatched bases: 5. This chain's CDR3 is CASSLRTGEPGELFF. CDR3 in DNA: TGCGCCAGCAGCTTACGGACAGGGGAACCCGGGGAGCTGTTTTTT.

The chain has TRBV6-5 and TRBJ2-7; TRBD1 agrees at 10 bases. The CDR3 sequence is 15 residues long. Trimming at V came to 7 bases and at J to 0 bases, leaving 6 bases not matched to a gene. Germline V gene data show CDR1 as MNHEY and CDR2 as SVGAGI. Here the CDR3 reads CASTSGQGSSYEQYF. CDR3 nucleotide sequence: TGTGCCAGCACATCGGGACAGGGGAGCTCCTACGAGCAGTACTTC.

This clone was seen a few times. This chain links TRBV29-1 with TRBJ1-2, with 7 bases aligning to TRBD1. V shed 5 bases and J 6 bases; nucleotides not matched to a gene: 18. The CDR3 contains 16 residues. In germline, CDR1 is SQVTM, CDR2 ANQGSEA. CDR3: CSVRADGNRGRDGYTF. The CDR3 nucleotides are TGCAGCGTTCGCGCCGACGGTAACAGGGGCAGAGATGGCTACACCTTC.

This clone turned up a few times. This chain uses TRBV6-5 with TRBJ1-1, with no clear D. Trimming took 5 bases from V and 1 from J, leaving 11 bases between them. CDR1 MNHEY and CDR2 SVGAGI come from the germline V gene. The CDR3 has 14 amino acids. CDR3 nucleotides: TGTGCCAGCAGTGGCCCCAGCACGAACACTGAAGCTTTCTTT. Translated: CASSGPSTNTEAFF.

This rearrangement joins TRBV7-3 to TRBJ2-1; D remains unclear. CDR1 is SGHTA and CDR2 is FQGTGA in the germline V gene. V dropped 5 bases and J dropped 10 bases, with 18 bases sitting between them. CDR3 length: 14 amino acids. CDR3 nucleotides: TGTGCCAGCAGCCCCTCCACTGAAAACCAGGAGCAGTTCTTC. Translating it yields CASSPSTENQEQFF.

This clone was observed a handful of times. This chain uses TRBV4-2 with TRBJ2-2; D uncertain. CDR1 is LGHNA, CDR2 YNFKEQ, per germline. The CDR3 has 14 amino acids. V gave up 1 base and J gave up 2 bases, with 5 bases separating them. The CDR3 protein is CASSQVTNTGELFF. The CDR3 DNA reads TGTGCCAGCAGCCAAGTGACTAACACCGGGGAGCTGTTTTTT.

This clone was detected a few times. The CDR3 region has the DNA TGCAGCGTTTGGCAGGGTTCCAAAAACATTCAGTACTTC. This gives the protein CSVWQGSKNIQYF. The chain links TRBV29-1 to TRBJ2-4, with D perhaps matching TRBD1 (5 bases). V gave up 5 bases and J gave up 2 bases, with 10 bases separating them. CDR1 SQVTM and CDR2 ANQGSEA come from the germline V gene. The CDR3 is 13 residues long.

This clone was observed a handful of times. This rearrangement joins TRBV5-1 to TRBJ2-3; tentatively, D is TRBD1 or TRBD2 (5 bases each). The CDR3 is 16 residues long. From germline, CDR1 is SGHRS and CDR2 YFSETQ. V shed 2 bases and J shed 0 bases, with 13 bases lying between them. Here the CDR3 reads CASSFGALLSTDTQYF. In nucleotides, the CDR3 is TGCGCCAGCAGCTTCGGGGCCCTTCTCAGCACAGATACGCAGTATTTT.

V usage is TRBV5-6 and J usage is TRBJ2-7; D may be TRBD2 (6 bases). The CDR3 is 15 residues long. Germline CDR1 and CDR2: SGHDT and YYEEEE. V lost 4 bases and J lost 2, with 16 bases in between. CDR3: CASSVRDLHAYEQYF. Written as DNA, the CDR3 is TGTGCCAGCAGCGTCCGGGACTTGCACGCCTACGAGCAGTACTTC.

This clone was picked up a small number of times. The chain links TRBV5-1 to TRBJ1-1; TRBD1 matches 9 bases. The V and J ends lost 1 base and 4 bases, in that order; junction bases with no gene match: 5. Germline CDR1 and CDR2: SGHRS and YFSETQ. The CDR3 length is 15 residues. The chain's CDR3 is CASSLRGQGSTEAFF. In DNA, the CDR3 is TGCGCCAGCAGCTTGAGGGGACAGGGCTCCACTGAAGCTTTCTTT.

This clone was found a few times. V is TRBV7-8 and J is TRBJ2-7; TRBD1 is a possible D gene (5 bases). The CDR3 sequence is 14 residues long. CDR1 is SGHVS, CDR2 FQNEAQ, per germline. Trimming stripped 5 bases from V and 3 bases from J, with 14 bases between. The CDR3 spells CASSPRTPVYEQYF. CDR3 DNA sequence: TGTGCCAGCAGCCCCCGGACACCAGTCTACGAGCAGTACTTC.

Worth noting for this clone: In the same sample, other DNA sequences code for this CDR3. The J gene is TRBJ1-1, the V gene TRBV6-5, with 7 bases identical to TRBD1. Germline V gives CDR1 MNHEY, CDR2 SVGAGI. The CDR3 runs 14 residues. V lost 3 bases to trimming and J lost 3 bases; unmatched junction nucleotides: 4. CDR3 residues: CASSYRTGDTEAFF. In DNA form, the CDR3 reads TGTGCCAGCAGTTATCGGACAGGAGACACTGAAGCTTTCTTT.

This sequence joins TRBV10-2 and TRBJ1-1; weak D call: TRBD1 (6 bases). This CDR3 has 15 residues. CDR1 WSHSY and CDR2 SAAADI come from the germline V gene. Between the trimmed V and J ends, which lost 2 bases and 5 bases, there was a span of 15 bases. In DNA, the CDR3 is TGCGCCAGCAGTGAGCTGGGAGGGGGAGCGACTGAAGCTTTCTTT. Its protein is CASSELGGGATEAFF.

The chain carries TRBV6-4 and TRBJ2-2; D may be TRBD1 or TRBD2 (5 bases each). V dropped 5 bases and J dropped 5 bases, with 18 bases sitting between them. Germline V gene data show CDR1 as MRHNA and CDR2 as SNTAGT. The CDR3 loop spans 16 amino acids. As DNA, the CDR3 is TGTGCCAGCAGTTCCGGGACCACATTACGGACCGGGGAGCTGTTTTTT. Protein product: CASSSGTTLRTGELFF.

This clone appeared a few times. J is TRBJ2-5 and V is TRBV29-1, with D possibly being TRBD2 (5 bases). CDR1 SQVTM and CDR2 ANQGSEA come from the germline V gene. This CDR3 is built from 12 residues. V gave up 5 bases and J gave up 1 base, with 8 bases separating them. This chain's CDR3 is CSVNRGQETQYF. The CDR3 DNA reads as TGCAGCGTTAACCGGGGCCAAGAGACCCAGTACTTC.

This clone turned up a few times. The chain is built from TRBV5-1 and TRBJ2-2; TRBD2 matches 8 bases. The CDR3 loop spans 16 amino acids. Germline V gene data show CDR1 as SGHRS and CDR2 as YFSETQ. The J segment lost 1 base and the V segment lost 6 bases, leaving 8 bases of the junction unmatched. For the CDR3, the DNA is TGCGCCAGCAAGATGGCGGCGGGAGGGAACACCGGGGAGCTGTTTTTT. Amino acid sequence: CASKMAAGGNTGELFF. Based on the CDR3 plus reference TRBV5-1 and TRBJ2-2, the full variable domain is KAGVTQTPRYLIKTRGQQVTLSCSPISGHRSVSWYQQTPGQGLQFLFEYFSETQRNKGNFPGRFSGRQFSNSRSEMNVSTLELGDSALYLCASKMAAGGNTGELFFGEGSRLTVL.

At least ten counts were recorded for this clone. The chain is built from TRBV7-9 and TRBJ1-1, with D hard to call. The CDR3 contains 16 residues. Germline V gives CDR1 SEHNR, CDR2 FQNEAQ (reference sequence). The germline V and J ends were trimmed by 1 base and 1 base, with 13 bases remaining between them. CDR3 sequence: CASSLGKVVTNTEAFF. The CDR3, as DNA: TGTGCCAGCAGCTTAGGAAAAGTCGTGACGAACACTGAAGCTTTCTTT.

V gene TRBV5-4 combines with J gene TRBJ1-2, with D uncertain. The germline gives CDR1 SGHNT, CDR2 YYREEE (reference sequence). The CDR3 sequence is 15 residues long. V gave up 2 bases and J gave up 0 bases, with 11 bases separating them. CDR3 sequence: CASSFRPDANYGYTF. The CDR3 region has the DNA TGTGCCAGCAGCTTCAGGCCGGACGCTAACTATGGCTACACCTTC.

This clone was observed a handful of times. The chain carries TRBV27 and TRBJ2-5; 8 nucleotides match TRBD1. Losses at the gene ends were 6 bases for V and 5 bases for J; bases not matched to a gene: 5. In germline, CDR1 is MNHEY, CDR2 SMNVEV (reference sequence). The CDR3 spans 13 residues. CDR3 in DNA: TGTGCCAGCAGAGAGACAGGGGTCGAGACCCAGTACTTC. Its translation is CASRETGVETQYF.

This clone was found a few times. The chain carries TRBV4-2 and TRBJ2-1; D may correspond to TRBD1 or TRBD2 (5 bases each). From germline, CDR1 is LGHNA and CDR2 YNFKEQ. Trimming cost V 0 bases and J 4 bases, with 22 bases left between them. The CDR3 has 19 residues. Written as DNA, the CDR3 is TGTGCCAGCAGCCAAGATGCACCGGGACCTAGATCCCTGTACAATGAGCAGTTCTTC. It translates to CASSQDAPGPRSLYNEQFF.

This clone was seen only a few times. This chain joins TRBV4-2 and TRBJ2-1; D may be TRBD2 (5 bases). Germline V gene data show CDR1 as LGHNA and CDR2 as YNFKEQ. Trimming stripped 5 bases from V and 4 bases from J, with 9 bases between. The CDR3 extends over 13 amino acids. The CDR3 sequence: CASSWELYNEQFF. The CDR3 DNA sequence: TGTGCCAGCAGCTGGGAGCTTTACAATGAGCAGTTCTTC.